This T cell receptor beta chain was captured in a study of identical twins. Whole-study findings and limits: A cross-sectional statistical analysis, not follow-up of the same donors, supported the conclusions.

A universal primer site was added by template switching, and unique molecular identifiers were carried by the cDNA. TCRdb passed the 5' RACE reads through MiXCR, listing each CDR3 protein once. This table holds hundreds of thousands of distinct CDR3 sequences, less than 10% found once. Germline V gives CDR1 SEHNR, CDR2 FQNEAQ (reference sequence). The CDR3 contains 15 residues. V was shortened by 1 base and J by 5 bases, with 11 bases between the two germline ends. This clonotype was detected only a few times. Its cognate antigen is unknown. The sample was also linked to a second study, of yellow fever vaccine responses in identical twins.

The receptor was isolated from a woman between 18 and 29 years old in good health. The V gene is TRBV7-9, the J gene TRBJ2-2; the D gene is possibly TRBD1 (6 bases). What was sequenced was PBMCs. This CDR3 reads CASSLVSGVTGELFF. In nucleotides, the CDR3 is TGTGCCAGCAGCTTAGTCTCAGGGGTGACCGGGGAGCTGTTTTTT.